Listed here are 10 T cell receptor beta chains from one sample, sequenced in a study of shared clonotypes between healthy human individuals. TCRdb keeps only in-frame clones here, not all; method: immunoSEQ multiplex PCR. Among about 2,200,000 clones listed, under 95% were seen once. Naive CD8 isolation took CD45RO-negative cells positively selected for CCR7 and excluded terminally differentiated effector memory CD45RA+ cells. Sample: naive CD8+ T cells from PBMCs. These receptors all stem from a man in his late teens or twenties in good health. Some clones in this sample may be carry-over from other donors' samples.

The V and J genes are TRBV27 and TRBJ2-4; D is ambiguous. V lost 5 bases, J lost 14 bases, and 13 bases lay in between. The CDR3 runs to 11 residues. Germline V CDR1 and CDR2: MNHEY, SMNVEV (reference sequence). The CDR3 sequence is CASSRLGVEYF. CDR3 bases: TGTGCCAGCAGTCGCCTCGGTGTAGAGTACTTC.

This clone was observed once. The chain joins TRBV11-2 to TRBJ2-5; D perhaps matches TRBD1 (5 bases). Germline CDR1 reads SGHAT; CDR2 reads FQNNGV. CDR3 length: 17 amino acids. V lost 5 bases and J 3 bases, leaving 22 bases between the germline ends. The CDR3 spells CASSQGASGLWKETQYF. The CDR3 DNA is TGTGCCAGCAGCCAAGGAGCGTCAGGGCTATGGAAAGAGACCCAGTACTTC.

V gene TRBV7-9 combines with J gene TRBJ2-5, with 9 bases lining up with TRBD2. This CDR3 is 19 amino acids long. Looked up from germline, CDR1 is SEHNR and CDR2 is FQNEAQ (reference sequence). V lost 2 bases to trimming and J lost 2 bases; unmatched junction nucleotides: 15. In DNA form, the CDR3 reads TGTGCCAGCAGCTTACAGGATCCAGCGGGAGGTCACACACAAGAGACCCAGTACTTC. Encoded protein: CASSLQDPAGGHTQETQYF.

This chain connects TRBV11-1 to TRBJ1-4, with D possibly being TRBD1 (6 bases). CDR1 and CDR2 (germline): SGHAT, FQDESV (reference sequence). Trimming took 1 base from V and 7 from J, leaving 22 bases between them. The CDR3 is 18 amino acids. CDR3 loop: CASSLVNQGPSFFEKLFF. The DNA for the CDR3 is TGTGCCAGCAGCTTAGTAAACCAGGGGCCCAGCTTTTTTGAAAAACTGTTTTTT.

This clone was detected only once. The chain joins TRBV5-5 to TRBJ1-4; tentative D call: TRBD1 (5 bases). V lost 2 bases to trimming and J lost 2 bases, with 10 bases between them. Germline CDR1 reads SGHKS; CDR2 reads YYEKEE (reference sequence). The CDR3 has 15 amino acids. CDR3: CASSFYGATNEKLFF. The CDR3 DNA reads as TGTGCCAGCAGCTTTTACGGGGCCACTAATGAAAAACTGTTTTTT.

This clone was picked up a small number of times. A junction boundary mismatches the germline segment, possibly from a read error. This chain uses TRBV7-9 with TRBJ1-5; a possible D gene is TRBD1 (6 bases). Germline V gene sequence: CDR1 SEHNR, CDR2 FQNEAQ (reference sequence). The CDR3 totals 12 residues. The CDR3 spells CASSLETGSKYF. In DNA, the CDR3 is TGTGCCAGCAGCTTAGAGACAGGATCGAAGTATTTT.

This clone showed up just once. This rearrangement joins TRBV7-8 to TRBJ2-3; D is undetermined. This CDR3 region has 15 residues. Germline CDR1 and CDR2: SGHVS and FQNEAQ. Deletions cut 1 base from V and 0 bases from J, with 8 bases between. Here the CDR3 DNA reads TGTGCCAGCAGCTTAGACCGGGCTAGCACAGATACGCAGTATTTT. Protein: CASSLDRASTDTQYF.

The V gene is TRBV7-9, the J gene TRBJ2-3; D unresolved. CDR1 SEHNR and CDR2 FQNEAQ come from the germline V gene (reference sequence). Trimming stripped 8 bases from V and 1 base from J, with 13 bases between. The CDR3 loop spans 14 amino acids. The DNA for the CDR3 is TGTGCCAGCTACTTCCCTGGGGGCACAGATACGCAGTATTTT. As protein: CASYFPGGTDTQYF.

V usage is TRBV9 and J usage is TRBJ2-1; D not certain. Trimming removed 5 bases at V and 8 bases at J, with 11 bases between. The germline CDR1 and CDR2 sequences are SGDLS and YYNGEE. The CDR3 is 12 residues long. In DNA form, the CDR3 reads TGTGCCAGCAGTGGGTCGAGCTATGAGCAGTTCTTC. It translates to CASSGSSYEQFF. Filled out from reference TRBV9 and TRBJ2-1, the complete variable domain reads DSGVTQTPKHLITATGQRVTLRCSPRSGDLSVYWYQQSLDQGLQFLIQYYNGEERAKGNILERFSAQQFPDLHSELNLSSLELGDSALYFCASSGSSYEQFFGPGTRLTVL.

This clone came up once. V is TRBV4-2 and J is TRBJ2-1, with 8 nucleotides matching TRBD2. V was clipped by 1 base and J by 8 bases; unmatched bases: 16. The CDR3 has 18 amino acids. CDR1 LGHNA and CDR2 YNFKEQ come from the germline V gene. CDR3 DNA sequence: TGTGCCAGCAGCCAAGGGGCCGGGGGACTAGGTACCTCCCATGAGCAGTTCTTC. It encodes CASSQGAGGLGTSHEQFF.